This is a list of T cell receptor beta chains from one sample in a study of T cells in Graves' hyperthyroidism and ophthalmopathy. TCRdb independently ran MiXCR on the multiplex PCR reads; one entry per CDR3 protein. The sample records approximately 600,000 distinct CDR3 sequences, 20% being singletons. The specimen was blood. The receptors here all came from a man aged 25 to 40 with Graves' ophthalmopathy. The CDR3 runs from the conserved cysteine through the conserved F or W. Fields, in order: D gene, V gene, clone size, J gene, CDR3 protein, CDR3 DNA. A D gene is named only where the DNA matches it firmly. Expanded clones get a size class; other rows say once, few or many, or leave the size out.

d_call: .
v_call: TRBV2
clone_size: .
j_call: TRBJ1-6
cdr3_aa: CASSEGGDGNSPLHF
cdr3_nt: TGTGCCAGCAGTGAAGGAGGGGATGGGAATTCACCCCTCCACTTT

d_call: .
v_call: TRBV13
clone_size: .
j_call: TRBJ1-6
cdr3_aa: CASSLGFSYNSPLHF
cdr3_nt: TGTGCCAGCAGCTTAGGGTTCTCCTATAATTCACCCCTCCACTTT

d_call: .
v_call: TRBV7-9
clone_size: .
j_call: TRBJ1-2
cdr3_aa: CASSRTRDRGYTF
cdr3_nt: TGTGCCAGCAGCCGAACCAGGGATCGTGGCTACACCTTC

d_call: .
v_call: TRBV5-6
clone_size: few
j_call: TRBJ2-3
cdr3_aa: CASSPDRNTDTQCF
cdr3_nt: TGTGCCAGCAGCCCTGACAGAAACACAGATACGCAGTGTTTT

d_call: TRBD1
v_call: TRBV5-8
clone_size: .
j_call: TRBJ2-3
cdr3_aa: CASSLVQGAHTQYF
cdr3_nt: TGTGCCAGCAGCTTGGTCCAGGGGGCTCATACGCAGTATTTT

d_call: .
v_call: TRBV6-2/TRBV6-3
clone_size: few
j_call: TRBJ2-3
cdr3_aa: CASSYLALTDTQYF
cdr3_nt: TGTGCCAGCAGTTACCTAGCGTTAACAGATACGCAGTATTTT

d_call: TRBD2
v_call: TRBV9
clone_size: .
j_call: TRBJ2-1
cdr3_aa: CASSPNSGRHYNEQFF
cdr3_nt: TGTGCCAGCAGCCCAAATAGCGGGAGGCACTACAATGAGCAGTTCTTC

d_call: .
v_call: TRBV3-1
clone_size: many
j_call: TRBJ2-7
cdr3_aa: CASSQDAGASSYEQYF
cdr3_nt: TGTGCCAGCAGCCAAGATGCCGGAGCCAGCTCCTACGAGCAGTACTTC

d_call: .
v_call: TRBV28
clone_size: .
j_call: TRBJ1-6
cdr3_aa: CASNPLNSPLHF
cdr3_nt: TGTGCCAGCAATCCACTCAATTCACCCCTCCACTTT

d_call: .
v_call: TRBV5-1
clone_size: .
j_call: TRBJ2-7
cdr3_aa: CASSLMGLGGSYEQYF
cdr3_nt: TGCGCCAGCAGCCTGATGGGGCTAGGTGGCTCCTACGAGCAGTACTTC

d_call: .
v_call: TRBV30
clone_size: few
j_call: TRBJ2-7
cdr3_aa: CAWSHGYEQYF
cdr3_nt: TGTGCCTGGAGTCATGGGTACGAGCAGTACTTC

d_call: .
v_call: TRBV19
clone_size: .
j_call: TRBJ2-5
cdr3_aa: CASSPKMTPYETQYF
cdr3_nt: TGTGCCAGTAGTCCTAAGATGACCCCGTATGAGACCCAGTACTTC

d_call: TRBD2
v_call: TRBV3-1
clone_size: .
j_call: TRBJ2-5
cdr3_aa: CASSQVAGGPGETQYF
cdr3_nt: TGTGCCAGCAGCCAAGTAGCGGGAGGGCCAGGAGAGACCCAGTACTTC

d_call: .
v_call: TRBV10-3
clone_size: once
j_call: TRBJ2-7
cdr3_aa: CAISGLKLEEQYF
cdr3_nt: TGTGCCATCAGTGGGCTAAAACTTGAGGAGCAGTACTTC

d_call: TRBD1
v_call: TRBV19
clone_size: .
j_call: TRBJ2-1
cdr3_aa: CASRDRGVYNEQFF
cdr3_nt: TGTGCCAGTAGGGACAGGGGCGTCTACAATGAGCAGTTCTTC

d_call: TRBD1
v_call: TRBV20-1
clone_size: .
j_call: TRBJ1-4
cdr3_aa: CSARVGTGARHNEKLFF
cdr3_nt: TGCAGTGCTAGAGTTGGGACAGGGGCACGTCATAATGAAAAACTGTTTTTT

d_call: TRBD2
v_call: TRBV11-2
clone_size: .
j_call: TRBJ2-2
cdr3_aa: CASSLAGGSTGELFF
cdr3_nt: TGTGCCAGCAGCTTAGCGGGAGGGTCCACCGGGGAGCTGTTTTTT

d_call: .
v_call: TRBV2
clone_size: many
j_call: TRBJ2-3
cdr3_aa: CAIDERTDTQYF
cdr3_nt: TGTGCCATCGACGAGAGGACAGATACGCAGTATTTT

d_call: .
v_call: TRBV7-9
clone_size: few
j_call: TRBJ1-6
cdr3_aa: CASSLEGVGSPLHF
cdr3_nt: TGTGCCAGCAGCTTAGAGGGTGTAGGTTCACCCCTCCACTTT

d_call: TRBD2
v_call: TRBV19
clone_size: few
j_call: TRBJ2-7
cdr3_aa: CASSITSGAYEQYF
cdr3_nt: TGTGCCAGTAGTATAACTAGCGGTGCCTACGAGCAGTACTTC

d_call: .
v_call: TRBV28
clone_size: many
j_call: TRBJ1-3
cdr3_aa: CASSLVGVSGNTIYF
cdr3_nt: TGTGCCAGCAGTTTAGTGGGGGTCTCTGGAAACACCATATATTTT

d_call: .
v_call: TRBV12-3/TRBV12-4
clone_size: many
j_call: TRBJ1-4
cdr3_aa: CASRRGTGAEKLFF
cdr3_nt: TGTGCCAGCAGGCGAGGGACGGGCGCCGAAAAACTGTTTTTT

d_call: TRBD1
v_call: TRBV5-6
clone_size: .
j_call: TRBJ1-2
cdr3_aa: CASSGGYGTGPDYGYTF
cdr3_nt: TGTGCCAGCAGCGGGGGGTATGGGACAGGGCCTGACTATGGCTACACCTTC

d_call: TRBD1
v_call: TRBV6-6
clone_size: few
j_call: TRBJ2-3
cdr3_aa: CASSYSTGGDTDTQYF
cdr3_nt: TGTGCCAGCAGTTACTCGACAGGGGGTGACACAGATACGCAGTATTTT

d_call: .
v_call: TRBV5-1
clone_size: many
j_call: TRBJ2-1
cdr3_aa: CASSYPYTGDEQFF
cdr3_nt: TGCGCCAGCAGCTACCCATATACGGGTGATGAGCAGTTCTTC

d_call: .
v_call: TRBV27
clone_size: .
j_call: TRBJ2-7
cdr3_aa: CASSLQGRAEQYF
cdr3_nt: TGTGCCAGCAGTCTTCAGGGCAGGGCGGAGCAGTACTTC

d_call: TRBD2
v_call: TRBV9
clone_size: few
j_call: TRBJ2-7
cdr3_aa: CASSDGGGAYEQYF
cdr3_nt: TGTGCCAGCAGCGACGGGGGGGGAGCTTACGAGCAGTACTTC

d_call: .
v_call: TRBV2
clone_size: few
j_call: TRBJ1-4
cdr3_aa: CASSWSATNEKLFF
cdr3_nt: TGTGCCAGCAGTTGGAGTGCAACTAATGAAAAACTGTTTTTT

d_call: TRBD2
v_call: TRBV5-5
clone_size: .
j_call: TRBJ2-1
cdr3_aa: CASSLAGGRAYNEQFF
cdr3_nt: TGTGCCAGCAGCTTGGCGGGCGGGAGGGCCTACAATGAGCAGTTCTTC

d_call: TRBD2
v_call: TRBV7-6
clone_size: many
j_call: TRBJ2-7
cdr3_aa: CASSLLPGLADYEQYF
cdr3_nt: TGTGCCAGCAGCCTCCTACCCGGACTAGCGGACTACGAGCAGTACTTC

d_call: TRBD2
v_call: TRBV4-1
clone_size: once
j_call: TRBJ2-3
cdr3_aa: CASSQGTSLGPDTQYF
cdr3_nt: TGCGCCAGCAGCCAAGGGACTAGCCTTGGGCCAGATACGCAGTATTTT

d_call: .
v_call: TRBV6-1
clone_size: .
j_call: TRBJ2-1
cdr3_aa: CASSETASWVNEQFF
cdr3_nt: TGTGCCAGCAGTGAAACGGCTAGCTGGGTCAATGAGCAGTTCTTC

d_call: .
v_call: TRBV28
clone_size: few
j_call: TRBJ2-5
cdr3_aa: CASSPGGLFQETQYF
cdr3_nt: TGTGCCAGCAGTCCCGGCGGTTTGTTCCAAGAGACCCAGTACTTC

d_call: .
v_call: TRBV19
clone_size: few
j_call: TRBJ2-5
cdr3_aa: CASSITGIQETQYF
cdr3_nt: TGTGCCAGTAGTATAACAGGTATCCAAGAGACCCAGTACTTC

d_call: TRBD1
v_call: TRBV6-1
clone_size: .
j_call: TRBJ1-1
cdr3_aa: CASSMGQGRMNTEAFF
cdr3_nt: TGTGCCAGCAGTATGGGACAGGGCCGTATGAACACTGAAGCTTTCTTT

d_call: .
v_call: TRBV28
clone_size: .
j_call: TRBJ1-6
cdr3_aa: CASSSTKSYNSPLHF
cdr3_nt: TGTGCCAGCAGTAGCACAAAATCCTATAATTCACCCCTCCACTTT

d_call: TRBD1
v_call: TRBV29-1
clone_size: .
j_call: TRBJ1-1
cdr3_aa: CSVDHRTGRTTEAFF
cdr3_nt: TGCAGCGTAGACCACCGGACAGGCAGAACAACTGAAGCTTTCTTT

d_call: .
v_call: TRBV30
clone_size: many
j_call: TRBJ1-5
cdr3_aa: CAWSGTRYNQPQHF
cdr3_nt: TGTGCCTGGTCTGGGACACGGTACAATCAGCCCCAGCATTTT

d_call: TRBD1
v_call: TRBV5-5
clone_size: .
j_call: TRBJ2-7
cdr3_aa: CASSLVLGQGLYEQYF
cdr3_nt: TGTGCCAGCAGCTTGGTACTGGGACAGGGCTTGTACGAGCAGTACTTC

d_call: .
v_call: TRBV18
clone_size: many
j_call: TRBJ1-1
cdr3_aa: CASSKEIMNTEAFF
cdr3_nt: TGTGCCAGCTCAAAAGAGATCATGAACACTGAAGCTTTCTTT

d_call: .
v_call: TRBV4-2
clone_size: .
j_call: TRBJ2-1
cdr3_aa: CASSQARGAPNEQFF
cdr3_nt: TGTGCCAGCAGCCAAGCGAGAGGGGCCCCCAATGAGCAGTTCTTC

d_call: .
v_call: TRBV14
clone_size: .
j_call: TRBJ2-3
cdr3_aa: CASSPYTYGSTDTQYF
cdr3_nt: TGTGCCAGCAGCCCGTACACCTATGGCAGCACAGATACGCAGTATTTT

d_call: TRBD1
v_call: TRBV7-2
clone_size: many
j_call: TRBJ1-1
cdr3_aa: CASSWTGLNTEAFF
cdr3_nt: TGTGCCAGCAGCTGGACAGGCTTGAACACTGAAGCTTTCTTT

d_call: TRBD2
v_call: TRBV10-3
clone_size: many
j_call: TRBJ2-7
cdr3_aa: CAIRPGLAGLGEQYF
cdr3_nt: TGTGCCATCAGACCGGGACTAGCGGGTCTTGGTGAGCAGTACTTC

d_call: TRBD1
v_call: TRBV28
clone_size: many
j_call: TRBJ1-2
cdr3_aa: CASSQPRGQIYGYTF
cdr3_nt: TGTGCCAGCAGCCAGCCCAGGGGGCAGATCTATGGCTACACCTTC

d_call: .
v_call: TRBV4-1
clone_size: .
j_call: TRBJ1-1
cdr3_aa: CASSQDALRVNAEAFF
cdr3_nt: TGCGCCAGCAGCCAAGATGCGCTCAGGGTAAACGCTGAAGCTTTCTTT

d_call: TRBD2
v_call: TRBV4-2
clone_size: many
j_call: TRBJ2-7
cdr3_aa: CASSQDLSSGRNEQYF
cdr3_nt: TGTGCCAGCAGCCAAGATCTGTCTAGCGGGAGGAACGAGCAGTACTTC

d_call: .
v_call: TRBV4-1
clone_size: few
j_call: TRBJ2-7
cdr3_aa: CASSPDAGGQNEQYF
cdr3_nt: TGCGCCAGCAGCCCCGACGCCGGGGGGCAGAACGAGCAGTACTTC

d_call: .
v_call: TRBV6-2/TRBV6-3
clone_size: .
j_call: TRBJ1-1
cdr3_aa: CASSYMAYTEAFF
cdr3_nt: TGTGCCAGCAGTTACATGGCTTACACTGAAGCTTTCTTT

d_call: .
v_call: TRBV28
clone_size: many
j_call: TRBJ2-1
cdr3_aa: CASSPRRVTYNEQFF
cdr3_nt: TGTGCCAGCAGTCCAAGACGGGTAACCTACAATGAGCAGTTCTTC

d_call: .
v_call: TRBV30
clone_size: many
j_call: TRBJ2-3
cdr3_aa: CAWSFRGFGTDTQYF
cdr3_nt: TGTGCCTGGAGTTTTCGAGGTTTTGGCACAGATACGCAGTATTTT

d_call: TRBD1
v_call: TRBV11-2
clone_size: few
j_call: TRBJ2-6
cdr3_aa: CASSLVTGGTGANVLTF
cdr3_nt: TGTGCCAGCAGCTTAGTGACAGGGGGGACTGGGGCCAACGTCCTGACTTTC